This TCR beta chain was identified in a study of CD8+CD57+ T cells in acquired aplastic anemia. CDR1 MNHNS and CDR2 SASEGT come from the germline V gene. CDR3 size: 11 residues. V lost 5 bases, J lost 4 bases, and 6 bases lay in between. Profiling that covered TCR beta VDJ and CDR3 relied on genomic DNA as its template. MiXCR, run by TCRdb on the reads, gives a single entry per CDR3 protein. The sample records 450,000 to 550,000 distinct CDR3 sequences, around 30% being singletons. Study-wide findings and caveats: Significance was not reached for CD8+ Simpson's diversity between patients and controls.

An expansion of CD8+CD57+ cells by flow cytometry had been shown in patients chosen for sequencing. No patient had been given any therapy when blood was sampled. This clonotype was seen more than once but under ten times. What it binds is unknown. The chain carries TRBV6-1 and TRBJ2-7, with D hard to call. The clonotype was recovered from a human donor with aplastic anemia. The sequenced material came from sorted CD4+, CD8+, or CD8+CD57+ T cells (not recorded which) from PBMCs. The CDR3 protein is CASSIRYEQYF. The CDR3 bases are TGTGCCAGCAGTATCAGATACGAGCAGTACTTC.